The present T cell receptor beta chain was sequenced within a study of shared clonotypes between healthy human individuals. Whole-study results and caveats: On the whole, naive subsets had larger estimated richness than memory subsets had. Measured sharing among donors was expected to vary with sequencing depth.

Clones were read by immunoSEQ multiplex PCR, and TCRdb kept only the in-frame ones, dropping some. In the table there are hundreds of thousands of clones, around 96% of which are singletons. As concerns this clone: Its antigen is currently unknown.

Between the trimmed V and J ends, which lost 0 bases and 1 base, there was a span of 10 bases. CDR3 size: 15 residues. Germline CDR1 reads MGHRA; CDR2 reads YSYEKL. Naive-designated CD8 cells lacked CD45RO, were positively enriched for CCR7, and omitted terminally differentiated effector memory CD45RA+ cells. The donors were all Caucasian adults (living in Nashville, Tennessee). This TCR was recovered from a woman under 40 in good health. Input material: naive CD8+ T cells sorted from blood. The J gene is TRBJ2-7, the V gene TRBV4-1, with D possibly being TRBD1 or TRBD2 (5 bases each). CDR3 DNA: TGCGCCAGCAGCCAAGAGGGGGTCGTATCCTACGAGCAGTACTTC. This codes for CASSQEGVVSYEQYF.